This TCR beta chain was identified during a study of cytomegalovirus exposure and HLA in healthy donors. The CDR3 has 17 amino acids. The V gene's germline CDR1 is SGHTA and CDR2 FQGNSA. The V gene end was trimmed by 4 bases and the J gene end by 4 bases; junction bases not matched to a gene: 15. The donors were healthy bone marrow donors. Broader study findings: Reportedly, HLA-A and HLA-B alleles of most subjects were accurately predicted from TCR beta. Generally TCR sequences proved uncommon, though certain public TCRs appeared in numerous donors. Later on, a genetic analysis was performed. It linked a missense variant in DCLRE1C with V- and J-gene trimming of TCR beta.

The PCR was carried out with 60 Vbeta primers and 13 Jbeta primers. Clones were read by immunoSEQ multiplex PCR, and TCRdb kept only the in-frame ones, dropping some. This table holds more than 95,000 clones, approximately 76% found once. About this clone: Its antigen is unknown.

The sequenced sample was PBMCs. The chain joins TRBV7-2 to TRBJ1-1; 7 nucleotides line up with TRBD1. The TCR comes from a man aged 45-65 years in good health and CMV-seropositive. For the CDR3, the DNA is TGTGCCAGCAGCTCGCGAGACAGGGTCCTTTTGGGCACTGAAGCTTTCTTT. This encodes CASSSRDRVLLGTEAFF. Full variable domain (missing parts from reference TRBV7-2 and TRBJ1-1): GAGVSQSPSNKVTEKGKDVELRCDPISGHTALYWYRQSLGQGLEFLIYFQGNSAPDKSGLPSDRFSAERTGGSVSTLTIQRTQQEDSAVYLCASSSRDRVLLGTEAFFGQGTRLTVV.